In this sample, the clone carrying this T cell receptor (beta chain) turned up a few times. Its antigen is undetermined. The V end was cut by 2 bases, the J end by 11 bases, with 12 bases between. The CDR3 has 12 residues. Germline CDR1 is SEHNR and CDR2 is FQNEAQ (reference sequence). The data were produced by immunoSEQ multiplex PCR, yet TCRdb's version contains in-frame clones alone and is incomplete. This repertoire shows 65,000 to 80,000 clones, around nine tenths found once; its top ten account for 4% to 4.5%. This sample was included in a study of chemoradiotherapy in HPV16-positive cancers. Overall study findings and caveats: In HPV16-positive patients, HPV-responsive T-cell expansion tracked better recurrence-free survival.

The clonotype comes from a human donor with HPV-associated anogenital cancer. The J gene is TRBJ1-1, the V gene TRBV7-9; D is possibly TRBD1 (5 bases). The source material was blood, sampled from a patient who underwent chemoradiotherapy. The CDR3 region has the DNA TGTGCCAGCAGCTTACAGGGAGAGAGGGCTTTCTTT. Its protein is CASSLQGERAFF.